Below, 23 T cell receptor beta chains from the same sample are listed, as sequenced in a study of OX40 agonist ivuxolimab in advanced cancers. Sequenced by immunoSEQ multiplex PCR; TCRdb stores in-frame clones only, minus some. The sample records 40,000 or so clones, around 87% being singletons. Sequences were derived from CD4+ or CD8+ T cells sorted from blood, sampled in a trial of the OX40 agonist ivuxolimab. These receptors came from an adult with an advanced solid tumor such as melanoma, head and neck, liver or kidney cancer.

This clone has just one count. One end of the junction varies from germline; a read error may be responsible. CDR3 coding DNA: TGTGCCAGCAGCCTTTCGACTAGCGGGCTCTCCTACGGGCAGTACTTC. Its translation is CASSLSTSGLSYGQYF. The chain combines TRBV27 with TRBJ2-7, with 10 nucleotides matching TRBD2. The CDR3 is made up of 16 amino acids. In germline, CDR1 is MNHEY, CDR2 SMNVEV (reference sequence).

V usage is TRBV7-3 and J usage is TRBJ1-2, with TRBD1 identical over 7 bases. Trimming cost V 4 bases and J 8 bases; bases outside gene matches: 4. This CDR3 is 12 amino acids long. Per the germline V gene, CDR1 is SGHTA and CDR2 is FQGTGA. In DNA, the CDR3 is TGTGCCAGCAGCTCCGACAGGGTGGGCTACACCTTC. This sequence encodes CASSSDRVGYTF.

In this sample, this clone turned up once. This sequence joins TRBV5-1 and TRBJ1-3; no clear D gene. Germline CDR1 SGHRS, CDR2 YFSETQ. This CDR3 region has 16 residues. V was trimmed by 0 bases and J by 2 bases, leaving 12 bases between them. As DNA, the CDR3 is TGCGCCAGCAGCTTGGCCGGCCTCAGGACTGGAAACACCATATATTTT. This gives the protein CASSLAGLRTGNTIYF.

The chain is built from TRBV6-1 and TRBJ2-7; D gene ambiguous. Germline V CDR1 and CDR2: MNHNS, SASEGT. The CDR3 is 14 residues long. Trimming took off 3 bases at V and 0 bases at J, with 9 bases between the two ends. As DNA, the CDR3 is TGTGCCAGCAGTGAGGAAAGGAGCTCCTACGAGCAGTACTTC. Encoded protein: CASSEERSSYEQYF.

This chain links TRBV10-3 with TRBJ1-3; a possible D gene is TRBD1 (5 bases). V lost 8 bases and J lost 1, with 18 bases in between. The CDR3 runs to 16 residues. Germline CDR1 and CDR2: ENHRY and SYGVKD. CDR3 region: CAIQNGAGWSGNTIYF. DNA of the CDR3: TGTGCCATCCAAAATGGGGCAGGGTGGTCTGGAAACACCATATATTTT.

The chain has TRBV30 and TRBJ1-2, with 9 bases fitting TRBD1. Germline-derived CDR1 and CDR2 are GTSNPN and SVGIG (reference sequence). J gave up 1 base and V 5 bases, and 8 bases lay outside the gene matches. The CDR3 contains 15 residues. The CDR3 coding sequence is TGTGCCTGGGCACAGGGGGCACTTGGTAACTATGGCTACACCTTC. It specifies CAWAQGALGNYGYTF.

The V call is TRBV28, the J call TRBJ2-5; the D gene is possibly TRBD2 (7 bases). CDR1 and CDR2 (germline): MDHEN, SYDVKM. The CDR3 has 18 amino acids. Between the trimmed V and J ends, which lost 8 bases and 2 bases, there was a span of 27 bases. The CDR3: CASRDKPGRGGAQETQYF. As DNA, the CDR3 is TGTGCCAGCCGAGACAAACCAGGGCGAGGGGGGGCACAAGAGACCCAGTACTTC.

The J gene is TRBJ2-3, the V gene TRBV7-2; D uncertain. The CDR3 has 13 amino acids. Trimming shortened V by 4 bases and J by 0 bases, and 5 bases separated the two germline ends. Germline values: CDR1 SGHTA, CDR2 FQGNSA. CDR3 amino acids: CASSYPSTDTQYF. In nucleotides, the CDR3 is TGTGCCAGCAGCTACCCGAGCACAGATACGCAGTATTTT. Full variable domain (remainder filled in from reference TRBV7-2 and TRBJ2-3): GAGVSQSPSNKVTEKGKDVELRCDPISGHTALYWYRQSLGQGLEFLIYFQGNSAPDKSGLPSDRFSAERTGGSVSTLTIQRTQQEDSAVYLCASSYPSTDTQYFGPGTRLTVL.

The V gene is TRBV7-2, the J gene TRBJ2-7; D may be TRBD2 (7 bases). The CDR3 has 16 amino acids. The V gene lost 6 bases and the J gene lost 0 bases, with 18 bases spanning the gap. Germline CDR1 reads SGHTA; CDR2 reads FQGNSA. The CDR3 nucleotides are TGTGCCAGCAGTTCAGGAGGGCGGGGGCCCTCCTACGAGCAGTACTTC. Translated, it gives CASSSGGRGPSYEQYF.

The chain uses TRBV19 and TRBJ2-2; D not resolved. In germline, CDR1 is LNHDA, CDR2 SQIVND (reference sequence). Trimming pared 1 base from V and 2 bases from J, leaving 11 bases between. There are 16 residues in the CDR3. The CDR3 nucleotides read TGTGCCAGTAGTATAGTTTTGGCAGCAAACACCGGGGAGCTGTTTTTT. Translation gives CASSIVLAANTGELFF.

The chain combines TRBV7-2 with TRBJ2-5; no clear D. The V gene's germline CDR1 is SGHTA and CDR2 FQGNSA. This CDR3 has 13 amino acids. Trimming stripped 0 bases from V and 4 bases from J, with 6 bases between. The CDR3 loop is CASSLAGVETQYF. For the CDR3, the DNA is TGTGCCAGCAGCTTAGCAGGAGTAGAGACCCAGTACTTC. Full variable domain (rest looked up from reference TRBV7-2 and TRBJ2-5): GAGVSQSPSNKVTEKGKDVELRCDPISGHTALYWYRQSLGQGLEFLIYFQGNSAPDKSGLPSDRFSAERTGGSVSTLTIQRTQQEDSAVYLCASSLAGVETQYFGPGTRLLVL.

This clone was detected only once. The genes are TRBV11-3 and TRBJ2-2; D assignment may be TRBD1 or TRBD2 (8 bases each). Germline loops: CDR1 SGHNT, CDR2 YENEEA. Trimming pared 5 bases from V and 6 bases from J, leaving 22 bases between. This CDR3 has 17 amino acids. The CDR3 DNA reads TGTGCCAGCAGCCCGGGGGGGACAGGTGCCTTAGCCGGGGAGCTGTTTTTT. This gives the protein CASSPGGTGALAGELFF.

The chain employs TRBV18 and TRBJ2-2, with D unresolved. V was pared by 1 base and J by 3 bases, with 6 bases between. Germline V gene sequence: CDR1 KGHSH, CDR2 LQKENI. This CDR3 region has 14 residues. The CDR3 protein is CASSPQGYTGELFF. In nucleotides, the CDR3 is TGTGCCAGCTCACCACAAGGTTACACCGGGGAGCTGTTTTTT.

The chain joins TRBV7-3 to TRBJ2-3; TRBD2 agrees at 10 bases. The V gene end was trimmed by 5 bases and the J gene end by 2 bases; junction bases not matched to a gene: 4. The CDR3 totals 15 residues. Germline V gene sequence: CDR1 SGHTA, CDR2 FQGTGA. Here the CDR3 reads CASSVLAGYTDTQYF. The CDR3 nucleotides read TGTGCCAGCAGCGTACTAGCGGGGTACACAGATACGCAGTATTTT.

For this clone: Compared with germline, one end of the junction differs, possibly owing to a read error. V is TRBV25-1 and J is TRBJ2-7; unclear D gene. Germline-derived CDR1 and CDR2 are MGHDK and SYGVNS. The CDR3 consists of 11 residues. The CDR3 here is CASSKYYEQYF. CDR3 in DNA: TGTGCCAGCAGTAAATACTACGAGCAGTACTTC.

The rearrangement joins TRBV18 to TRBJ1-5; a possible D gene is TRBD1 (5 bases). The CDR3 spans 13 residues. Trimming cost V 6 bases and J 4 bases, with 10 bases left between them. The germline V gene has CDR1 KGHSH and CDR2 LQKENI. CDR3 sequence: CASSGTVNQPQHF. The CDR3 DNA follows: TGTGCCAGCTCGGGGACGGTGAATCAGCCCCAGCATTTT.

This clone was found a few times. The chain uses TRBV7-3 and TRBJ1-1; D call uncertain. The CDR3 is 14 residues long. Germline CDR1 SGHTA, CDR2 FQGTGA. Trimming left V 6 bases short and J 1 base short, with 12 bases between. CDR3 nucleotides: TGTGCCAGCAGGGCCGACACTCAGAACACTGAAGCTTTCTTT. Residues: CASRADTQNTEAFF.

About this clone: Other DNA sequences in this specimen translate into the identical CDR3. The V call is TRBV6-5, the J call TRBJ1-3; a weak D match, TRBD1 (6 bases). The CDR3 extends over 14 amino acids. The germline gives CDR1 MNHEY, CDR2 SVGAGI. The ends were cut back, 6 bases at V and 0 bases at J, with 9 bases in the middle. The CDR3 region is CASSRDISGNTIYF. For the CDR3, the DNA is TGTGCCAGCAGCCGGGACATCTCTGGAAACACCATATATTTT.

The rearrangement uses TRBV6-1 and TRBJ1-6; 7 bases align to TRBD1. V trimming: 6 bases; J trimming: 2 bases; junction bases outside the gene matches: 4. The CDR3 consists of 15 residues. CDR1 and CDR2 from the germline V gene are MNHNS and SASEGT. CDR3 residues: CASRGDRTYNSPLHF. The CDR3, as DNA: TGTGCCAGCAGGGGGGACAGAACCTATAATTCACCCCTCCACTTT.

The CDR3 is CSAKANTEAFF. In DNA form, the CDR3 reads TGCAGTGCTAAGGCGAACACTGAAGCTTTCTTT. The V and J genes are TRBV20-1 and TRBJ1-1, with unresolved D. Trimming took 4 bases from V and 1 from J, leaving 4 bases between them. Germline loops: CDR1 DFQATT, CDR2 SNEGSKA (reference sequence). The CDR3 sequence is 11 residues long.

This sequence joins TRBV14 and TRBJ2-2, with TRBD2 as a possible D gene (6 bases). The CDR3 is made up of 15 amino acids. Germline loops: CDR1 SGHDN, CDR2 FVKESK. V was pared by 1 base and J by 1 base, with 7 bases between. The CDR3 here is CASSQVGGNTGELFF. For the CDR3, the DNA is TGTGCCAGCAGCCAAGTCGGGGGGAACACCGGGGAGCTGTTTTTT.

The chain employs TRBV13 and TRBJ2-7; D perhaps matches TRBD1 (5 bases). Trimming pared 0 bases from V and 7 bases from J, leaving 16 bases between. This CDR3 is built from 15 residues. The germline gives CDR1 PRHDT, CDR2 FYEKMQ (reference sequence). The DNA of the CDR3 is TGTGCCAGCAGCTTAGGCATAAGGGGCCGCTGGGAGCAGTACTTC. Translated, it gives CASSLGIRGRWEQYF.

The chain's CDR3 is CASSFRSHEQYF. The CDR3 DNA is TGTGCCAGCAGCTTCCGCTCTCACGAGCAGTACTTC. The chain joins TRBV7-2 to TRBJ2-7; D is unclear. In germline, CDR1 is SGHTA, CDR2 FQGNSA. There are 12 residues in the CDR3. Trimming took off 3 bases at V and 5 bases at J, with 8 bases between the two ends.